This T cell receptor beta chain was identified in a study of shared clonotypes between healthy human individuals (TCRdb year 2020). Regarding the complete study: The cohort comprised two women and three men aged 18 to 49 years. Per donor, three plates each were used for CD4 naive and CD4 memory, two for CD8 naive, and one for CD8 memory. To estimate repertoire size and how much clonotype sharing occurs between individuals, the study deeply sequenced the blood TCR repertoires of about five healthy adults. To increase sequencing depth and limit assay-specific biases, different laboratories used diverse techniques to prepare libraries and sequence TCR repertoires. Between about 0.9 and 10 billion PBMCs per donor were obtained by leukapheresis.

To note about this clone: Its antigen is not yet known. The input lacks base qualities; no much larger clone sits a single base away.

CDR1 and CDR2 are read off the germline V gene as SGHAT and FQNNGV. A distance of 10 bases separates the germline ends of V and J, which lose 1 base and 4 bases respectively. Inclusive of the bounding cysteine and phenylalanine, the CDR3 is 14 residues long. This entry keeps only the CDR3 DNA: 42 bases, framed from base 1. Healthy HIV-negative adults with no recently reported acute infections or vaccinations were included as donors. All donors were Caucasian adults living in Nashville, Tennessee, USA. CD4+ T cells were enriched through magnetic negative selection, after which naive cells were positively selected on CD45RA and the remaining negative fraction served as the memory subset. Blood was obtained by leukapheresis, after which PBMCs were separated by Ficoll-Histopaque density gradient centrifugation and cryopreserved in liquid nitrogen vapor phase. Analytical flow cytometry was used to check the purity and quantity of every magnetically sorted T cell population. Each sorted fraction had its genomic DNA isolated and then quantified by UV absorbance on a Nanodrop 2000c.

What the work shows at the level of the full study, not this receptor alone: Only blood was sampled, and tissue TCR repertoires likely differ from those in blood. Sharing across several donors was observed for 5% to 6.5% of naive CD4, 3% to 3.5% of naive CD8, about 2.3% of memory CD4, and about 0.38% of memory CD8 clonotypes. The genetic and exposure-history diversity represented was limited by the small number of donors. Compared with non-shared clonotypes, the clonotypes found in all four sorted-subset donors had higher generation probabilities. Naive subsets generally had larger estimated clonotype richness than memory subsets did. Even with the large sequencing depth, rarefaction of the sorted-subset datasets indicated that sequencing was incomplete. Pairwise subsampling indicated that sequencing depth was expected to affect the degree of clonotype sharing among donors.

TCR CDR3 regions were amplified from genomic DNA by multiplex PCR using the deep immunoSEQ assay. Extracted genomic DNA from each cell subset was spread evenly across all wells of several immunoSEQ 96-well plates, with each plate serving as a replicate. Each replicate PCR for sorted subsets received about 180 ng genomic DNA, equal to about 30,000 T cell genomes. Purified libraries were measured with a Qubit 3.0 fluorometer, size-checked on a Bioanalyzer 2100, and measured again with the KAPA Library Quantification kit. Each immunoSEQ 96-well plate was sequenced on its own single-read 150-cycle Illumina NextSeq 550 flow cell. Concerning the study's data processing: Because the immunoSEQ output held only junctional sequences and lacked quality scores, the filtering could not match the filtering applied to full-length reads. To assign V/J genes and CDR3, sequences were annotated using PyIR, a Python wrapper for IgBLAST v1.9, with IMGT germline references. Reads with weak V/J assignments (E-value above 1e-6), missing CDR3, stop codons, out-of-frame junctions, or ambiguous translated residues were removed. A V3J clonotype was defined by an identical inferred V gene, J gene, and CDR3 amino acid sequence. The percentage overlap between two repertoires was calculated by dividing the number of shared unique clonotypes by the size of the smaller repertoire. Richness of each repertoire was evaluated using RTK rarefaction, the Chao1 estimator, and Recon v2.1 estimates of unobserved clonotypes. OLGA was used to compute generation probabilities for all TCRbeta clonotypes that the gDNA method yielded from a handful of donors. TCRdb's version of the immuneACCESS table is confined to in-frame rearrangements and falls short of the full clone set. An unresolved V gene accounts for under half of the shortfall where checked; the remainder is of unknown origin. That table supplies the V and J calls and clone size; D and trimming were determined from the DNA. Within this sample are some 2,000,000 clones, with roughly 95% of them counted one time only. The ten largest clones represent roughly 0.13% of the sample.

The sample comprised naive CD4+ T cells sorted from blood. What the cell subset or site label conveys for this sample: CD45RA+ positively selected. The source is a man between 18 and 29 years old in good health. The V and J segments used are TRBV11-2 and TRBJ1-2; no D gene call is confident. DNA sequence: TGTGCCAGCAGCTTAGGTCTTTCCCCCTATGGCTACACCTTC. The resulting protein is CASSLGLSPYGYTF.